The text below deals with one T cell receptor beta chain. Antigen specificity is unknown. Repertoires were generated with immunoSEQ multiplex PCR, while TCRdb's copy carries only in-frame clones and drops some. The sample gives about 170,000 clones, over 75% of which show up once; around 6.9% is in the top ten. This record comes from a study of T cell responses to AZD1222 COVID-19 vaccine. Findings and limits, study-wide: Repertoire sampling was restricted to post-peak T cell response timepoints.

This TCR came from an adult in good health. Sequenced material: peripheral blood, taken on day 0 of AZD1222 vaccination.

The DNA of the CDR3 is TGTGCCAGCAGCGTAGATGTAGGGGCATATGGCTACACCTTC. It is translated as CASSVDVGAYGYTF. The J gene is TRBJ1-2, the V gene TRBV9; D perhaps matches TRBD1 (5 bases). The V end lost 0 bases, the J end lost 5 bases, and 11 bases lay between the germline ends. Germline CDR1 SGDLS, CDR2 YYNGEE. This CDR3 contains 14 residues.